These T cell receptor beta chains were read from a single sample in a study of PD-L1 blockade in urothelial cancer. The table came from immunoSEQ multiplex PCR; TCRdb's copy has only in-frame clones and leaves some out. The table lists about 80,000 clones, about nine tenths of them singletons. The sample in question was PBMCs, obtained around atezolizumab (anti-PD-L1) treatment. These receptor sequences come from a woman in her 70s with urothelial cancer. The conserved cysteine and the conserved F or W are not part of the CDR3 here. Fields, in order: V gene, clone size, J gene, CDR3 protein. A row's size may be missing; if present it is once, few, many or a size class.

v_call: TRBV30
clone_size: .
j_call: TRBJ1-2
cdr3_aa: AGATTSNYGYT

v_call: TRBV20-1
clone_size: .
j_call: TRBJ2-7
cdr3_aa: SAEPNEQY

v_call: TRBV4-2
clone_size: .
j_call: TRBJ1-5
cdr3_aa: ASSQVADRGTHQPQH

v_call: TRBV9
clone_size: .
j_call: TRBJ1-2
cdr3_aa: ASSGGYPAALYGYT

v_call: TRBV6-5
clone_size: .
j_call: TRBJ2-3
cdr3_aa: ASSYSTTLDTQY

v_call: TRBV29-1
clone_size: .
j_call: TRBJ2-7
cdr3_aa: SVEQGPGGYEQY

v_call: TRBV5-1
clone_size: .
j_call: TRBJ1-3
cdr3_aa: ASSLGPIHPSGNTIY

v_call: TRBV9
clone_size: .
j_call: TRBJ2-6
cdr3_aa: ASSVAVTGSGANVLT

v_call: TRBV9
clone_size: .
j_call: TRBJ1-1
cdr3_aa: ASSERGQRLNTEAF

v_call: TRBV19
clone_size: .
j_call: TRBJ2-7
cdr3_aa: ASSLDSRSSYEQY

v_call: TRBV10-3
clone_size: few
j_call: TRBJ2-7
cdr3_aa: AIRRTVLGYEQY

v_call: TRBV28
clone_size: .
j_call: TRBJ1-1
cdr3_aa: ASSRGGSTEAF

v_call: TRBV30
clone_size: .
j_call: TRBJ2-5
cdr3_aa: AWSFGDQETQY

v_call: TRBV6-1
clone_size: .
j_call: TRBJ2-3
cdr3_aa: ASRGLADTQY

v_call: TRBV11-2
clone_size: few
j_call: TRBJ1-1
cdr3_aa: ASSLSGQGKAF

v_call: TRBV14
clone_size: .
j_call: TRBJ1-2
cdr3_aa: ASSQDGVGFDGYT

v_call: TRBV5-3
clone_size: .
j_call: TRBJ1-5
cdr3_aa: ARSLGTGPRGNQPQH

v_call: TRBV6-6
clone_size: .
j_call: TRBJ1-1
cdr3_aa: ASSWDRDTEAF

v_call: TRBV19
clone_size: .
j_call: TRBJ1-1
cdr3_aa: ASIEDRGRSGTTTEAF

v_call: TRBV5-5
clone_size: .
j_call: TRBJ1-2
cdr3_aa: ASSPLGAANYGYT

v_call: TRBV27
clone_size: .
j_call: TRBJ1-1
cdr3_aa: ASSNPGGNTEAF

v_call: TRBV2
clone_size: .
j_call: TRBJ2-7
cdr3_aa: ASSDRLRGEQY

v_call: TRBV6-6
clone_size: .
j_call: TRBJ2-4
cdr3_aa: ASSYEGDQNIQY

v_call: TRBV2
clone_size: .
j_call: TRBJ2-5
cdr3_aa: ASKRETQY

v_call: TRBV5-4
clone_size: .
j_call: TRBJ1-6
cdr3_aa: ASSSDQGAPNSPLH

v_call: TRBV2
clone_size: .
j_call: TRBJ2-4
cdr3_aa: ASSGLVEY

v_call: TRBV11-2
clone_size: .
j_call: TRBJ2-7
cdr3_aa: ASSATSGTGAEQY

v_call: TRBV19
clone_size: .
j_call: TRBJ1-2
cdr3_aa: ASTLMTGNNYGYT

v_call: TRBV2
clone_size: .
j_call: TRBJ1-2
cdr3_aa: ASSEQYGYT

v_call: TRBV30
clone_size: .
j_call: TRBJ2-2
cdr3_aa: AWSPRSGELF